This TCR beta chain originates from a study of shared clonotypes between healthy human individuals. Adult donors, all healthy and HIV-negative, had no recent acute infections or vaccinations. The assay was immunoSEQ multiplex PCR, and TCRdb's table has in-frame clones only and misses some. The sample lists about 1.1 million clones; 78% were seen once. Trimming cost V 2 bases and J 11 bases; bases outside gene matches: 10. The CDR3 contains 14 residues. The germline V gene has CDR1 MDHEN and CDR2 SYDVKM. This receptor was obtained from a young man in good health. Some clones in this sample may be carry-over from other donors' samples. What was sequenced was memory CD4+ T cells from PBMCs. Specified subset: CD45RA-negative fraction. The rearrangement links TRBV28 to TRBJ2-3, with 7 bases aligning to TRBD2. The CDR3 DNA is TGTGCCAGCAGTTTAATCGGACTAGATAGTCGGCAGTATTTT. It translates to CASSLIGLDSRQYF.